A selection of T cell receptor beta chains follows, all from one sample in a study of shared T cell receptors in the human thymus. TCRdb's copy holds only in-frame clones and misses some; the assay was immunoSEQ multiplex PCR. The profile shows about 380,000 clones, about 95% of them singletons. The source material was thymocytes. The receptors come from a human donor. The conserved cysteine and the conserved F or W are not part of the CDR3 here. Fields, in order: J gene, V gene, D gene, CDR3 protein. The D gene is left open where the match is weak.

J gene: TRBJ1-4; V gene: TRBV4-3; D gene: .; CDR3 protein: ASTYGRGNEKLF
J gene: TRBJ1-2; V gene: TRBV14; D gene: .; CDR3 protein: ASSQRGSGYGYT
J gene: TRBJ2-7; V gene: TRBV4-1; D gene: .; CDR3 protein: ASSQEGGYYEQY
J gene: TRBJ2-5; V gene: TRBV7-2; D gene: TRBD2; CDR3 protein: ASSLVGSGRPLGTQY
J gene: TRBJ1-4; V gene: TRBV30; D gene: .; CDR3 protein: AWSADLRNEKLF
J gene: TRBJ1-2; V gene: TRBV5-5; D gene: .; CDR3 protein: ASRRTQGGYT
J gene: TRBJ2-7; V gene: TRBV4-3; D gene: TRBD2; CDR3 protein: ASSRRTSGSPSYEQY
J gene: TRBJ2-3; V gene: TRBV28; D gene: TRBD2; CDR3 protein: ASSYPERGLCTDTQY
J gene: TRBJ2-7; V gene: TRBV10-3; D gene: TRBD2; CDR3 protein: AICWGAGGKNEQY
J gene: TRBJ1-2; V gene: TRBV7-2; D gene: .; CDR3 protein: ASSFHQGYGGYT
J gene: TRBJ2-1; V gene: TRBV7-9; D gene: TRBD2; CDR3 protein: ASSPGGSSGLPYNEQF
J gene: TRBJ1-4; V gene: TRBV29-1; D gene: .; CDR3 protein: SVEDRREKLF
J gene: TRBJ2-7; V gene: TRBV27; D gene: .; CDR3 protein: ASSYYYEQY
J gene: TRBJ2-5; V gene: TRBV27; D gene: TRBD2; CDR3 protein: ASIRGLAGVGETQY
J gene: TRBJ2-1; V gene: TRBV6-6; D gene: TRBD2; CDR3 protein: ASRTSVFGEQF
J gene: TRBJ1-1; V gene: TRBV27; D gene: .; CDR3 protein: ASSFRRVNTEAF
J gene: TRBJ2-3; V gene: TRBV14; D gene: TRBD2; CDR3 protein: ASKSGRAGDTQY
J gene: TRBJ2-5; V gene: TRBV28; D gene: .; CDR3 protein: ASSQIQVQETQY
J gene: TRBJ2-5; V gene: TRBV5-6; D gene: .; CDR3 protein: ASSLSGGLETQY
J gene: TRBJ1-1; V gene: TRBV6-1; D gene: .; CDR3 protein: ASSEFRGNTEAF
J gene: TRBJ2-1; V gene: TRBV11-1; D gene: .; CDR3 protein: ASSLPSASNSSYNEQF
J gene: TRBJ2-5; V gene: TRBV28; D gene: .; CDR3 protein: ASSSPANQETQY
J gene: TRBJ2-1; V gene: TRBV7-9; D gene: .; CDR3 protein: ASSLEYPGQHNEQF
J gene: TRBJ2-2; V gene: TRBV11-2; D gene: .; CDR3 protein: ASSSGTAGTGELF
J gene: TRBJ2-7; V gene: TRBV10-2; D gene: .; CDR3 protein: ASSESRPVNDPEQY
J gene: TRBJ2-5; V gene: TRBV6-1; D gene: .; CDR3 protein: ASSEGVRETQY
J gene: TRBJ2-1; V gene: TRBV9; D gene: TRBD2; CDR3 protein: ASSVVRLADYNEQF
J gene: TRBJ2-7; V gene: TRBV19; D gene: .; CDR3 protein: ASSIVGAYEQY
J gene: TRBJ2-5; V gene: TRBV11-2; D gene: .; CDR3 protein: ASSFRDTSFQETQY
J gene: TRBJ2-7; V gene: TRBV19; D gene: TRBD1; CDR3 protein: ASSRPDGQGVYEQY
J gene: TRBJ2-3; V gene: TRBV28; D gene: .; CDR3 protein: ASSFPQSTDTQY
J gene: TRBJ2-1; V gene: TRBV19; D gene: TRBD2; CDR3 protein: ASRTRLAGDWVHNEQF
J gene: TRBJ2-2; V gene: TRBV2; D gene: TRBD2; CDR3 protein: ASSLTSGSTGELF
J gene: TRBJ2-5; V gene: TRBV25-1; D gene: TRBD1; CDR3 protein: ASAPPGQDQTQY
J gene: TRBJ2-2; V gene: TRBV9; D gene: .; CDR3 protein: ASSQTRGQVGFTGELF
J gene: TRBJ2-7; V gene: TRBV15; D gene: TRBD2; CDR3 protein: ATSGSGRRAYEQY
J gene: TRBJ2-5; V gene: TRBV28; D gene: .; CDR3 protein: ASSLSSRWTGETQY
J gene: TRBJ1-1; V gene: TRBV19; D gene: .; CDR3 protein: ASSPPRGANTEAF
J gene: TRBJ2-7; V gene: TRBV28; D gene: .; CDR3 protein: ASSNRHEQY
J gene: TRBJ1-3; V gene: TRBV4-1; D gene: TRBD1; CDR3 protein: ASSLSGQATSGNTIY
J gene: TRBJ1-2; V gene: TRBV7-9; D gene: TRBD1; CDR3 protein: ASKGQGASHGYT
J gene: TRBJ2-5; V gene: TRBV29-1; D gene: .; CDR3 protein: SVEKSLRETQY
J gene: TRBJ1-2; V gene: TRBV6-4; D gene: TRBD1; CDR3 protein: ASSDRTGSRRYT